A selection of T cell receptor beta chains follows, all from one sample in a study of breast tumors, draining lymph nodes, adjacent tissues. TCRdb used MiXCR to reprocess the multiplex PCR reads, holding one entry per CDR3 protein. Altogether approximately 180,000 distinct CDR3 sequences are present, about 34% being singletons, with the ten largest covering 3% to 4%. Sequences were obtained from axillary lymph node tissue. The receptors originated from a female donor with breast cancer. Some clones in this sample may be carry-over from other donors' samples. The CDR3 runs from the conserved cysteine through the conserved F or W. Fields, in order: J gene, V gene, D gene, clone size, CDR3 DNA, CDR3 protein. D genes are given only for firm matches. Size values are once, few and many counts, or a class for expanded clones, and some rows have none.

TRBJ2-7 | TRBV4-3 | NA | many | TGCGCCAGCAGCCAACGTACAGGGACCTACGAGCAGTACTTC | CASSQRTGTYEQYF
TRBJ2-1 | TRBV11-2 | NA | many | TGTGCCAGCACACCGCACAGGAAATCCTACAATGAGCAGTTCTTC | CASTPHRKSYNEQFF
TRBJ2-7 | TRBV6-1 | TRBD1 | many | TGTGCCAGCAGTACCGGGACAGGGGGCGCGTCCTACGAGCAGTACTTC | CASSTGTGGASYEQYF
TRBJ2-3 | TRBV7-2 | NA | NA | TGTGCCAGCAGCCCCTACCGCACAGATACGCAGTATTTT | CASSPYRTDTQYF
TRBJ2-4 | TRBV29-1 | TRBD1 | few | TGCAGCGTAGTTACCGGGACAGGGCGTGAGTTAGCCAAAAACATTCAGTACTTC | CSVVTGTGRELAKNIQYF
TRBJ1-6 | TRBV19 | TRBD1 | many | TGTGCCAGTAGAAACCCAGGGGGCGATTCACCCCTCCACTTT | CASRNPGGDSPLHF
TRBJ2-2 | TRBV4-3 | TRBD2 | many | TGCGCCAGCAGCCAAGATTTTCGCGGGGGGACCGGGGAGCTGTTTTTT | CASSQDFRGGTGELFF
TRBJ2-7 | TRBV24-1 | NA | NA | TGTGCCACCAGTGTTGGGTCGGGGGCTACCTACGAGCAGTACTTC | CATSVGSGATYEQYF
TRBJ2-2 | TRBV11-2 | NA | many | TGTGCCAGCAGCGCCAAACTAGCGAACACCGGGGAGCTGTTTTTT | CASSAKLANTGELFF
TRBJ2-3 | TRBV20-1 | NA | NA | TGCAGTGCTAGTAGAAGCCCGACCGCAGATACGCAGTACTTT | CSASRSPTADTQYF
TRBJ2-1 | TRBV7-9 | TRBD2 | NA | TGTGCCAGCAGCTCCCCCCGCGGTGGGCTAGCGGGGACCGCCGGGACGTTGGATGAGCAGTTCTTC | CASSSPRGGLAGTAGTLDEQFF
TRBJ2-5 | TRBV7-3 | TRBD1 | once | TGTGCCAGCAGCCTGGGGGGACAGGGCTGGGAGACCCAGTACTTC | CASSLGGQGWETQYF
TRBJ1-1 | TRBV4-3 | NA | NA | TGCGCCAGCAGCCACGGACAGTCTGAAGCTTTCTTT | CASSHGQSEAFF
TRBJ2-3 | TRBV7-7 | NA | many | TGTGCTAGCAGTACAGGGAAGGAGGATACGCAGTATTTT | CASSTGKEDTQYF
TRBJ2-1 | TRBV7-6 | TRBD2 | NA | TGTGCCAGCAGCCCAGGAGGACTAGCGGAGTACAATGAGCAGTTCTTC | CASSPGGLAEYNEQFF
TRBJ2-3 | TRBV2 | TRBD2 | many | TGTGCCAGCAGCTGGACTAGCGGATCGGGCACAGATACGCAGTATTTT | CASSWTSGSGTDTQYF
TRBJ2-5 | TRBV5-1 | TRBD1 | NA | TGCGCCAGCAGCACGCGGACAGGGGCTTCCGAGACCCAGTACTTC | CASSTRTGASETQYF
TRBJ2-7 | TRBV2 | NA | many | TGTGCCATCTCCGGTGGGTACCACGAGCAGTACTTC | CAISGGYHEQYF
TRBJ2-2 | TRBV7-6 | NA | many | TGTGCCAGCAGCTTAGCGGGACACCGAACCGGGGAGCTGTTTTTT | CASSLAGHRTGELFF
TRBJ2-3 | TRBV7-3 | NA | many | TGTGCCAGCAGCTTGGACAGAGATACGCAGTATTTT | CASSLDRDTQYF
TRBJ2-7 | TRBV27 | TRBD1 | many | TGTGCCAGCAGTAAAACCGGGACAGGGGGCTGGTACGAGCAGTACTTC | CASSKTGTGGWYEQYF
TRBJ2-6 | TRBV25-1 | TRBD1 | NA | TGTGCCAGCAGTGCCCCGGGACAGGGCTCGAGCGGGGCCAACGTCCTGACTTTC | CASSAPGQGSSGANVLTF
TRBJ1-4 | TRBV5-1 | TRBD1 | few | TGCGCCAGCAGCAGACAGGGATCCACTAATGAAAAACTGTTTTTT | CASSRQGSTNEKLFF
TRBJ1-5 | TRBV20-1 | NA | many | TGCAGTGCTACGGAGGCCAATCAGCCCCAGCATTTT | CSATEANQPQHF
TRBJ1-2 | TRBV20-1 | NA | many | TGCAGTGCCCCGAGGCGGATTGACTATGGCTACACCTTC | CSAPRRIDYGYTF
TRBJ2-5 | TRBV7-3 | NA | many | TGTGCCAGCAGCCAAGCAGCTGAGGAGACCCAGTACTTC | CASSQAAEETQYF